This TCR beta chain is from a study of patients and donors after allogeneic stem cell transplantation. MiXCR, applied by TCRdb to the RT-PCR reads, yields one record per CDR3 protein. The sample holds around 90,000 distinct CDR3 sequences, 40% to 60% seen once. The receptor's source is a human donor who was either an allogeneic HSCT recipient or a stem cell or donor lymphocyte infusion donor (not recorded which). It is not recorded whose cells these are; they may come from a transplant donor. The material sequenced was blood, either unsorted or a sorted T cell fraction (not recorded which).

The CDR3: CASDFVQGKGLNYGYTF. DNA of the CDR3: TGTGCCAGCGACTTCGTCCAGGGGAAAGGCCTTAACTATGGCTACACCTTC. This sequence joins TRBV18 and TRBJ1-2; D might be TRBD1 (6 bases). V was cut by 8 bases and J by 1 base, with 23 bases left in between. There are 17 residues in the CDR3. Germline V CDR1 and CDR2: KGHSH, LQKENI. Together with reference TRBV18 and TRBJ1-2, the CDR3 gives the full variable domain: NAGVMQNPRHLVRRRGQEARLRCSPMKGHSHVYWYRQLPEEGLKFMVYLQKENIIDESGMPKERFSAEFPKEGPSILRIQQVVRGDSAAYFCASDFVQGKGLNYGYTFGSGTRLTVV.